The rows below give T cell receptor beta chains drawn from one sample of a study of OX40 agonist ivuxolimab in advanced cancers. The assay was immunoSEQ multiplex PCR, and TCRdb's table has in-frame clones only and misses some. In the table there are about 73,000 clones, 75% to 90% of which are singletons. Sequencing was performed on CD4+ or CD8+ T cells sorted from blood, taken in a trial of the OX40 agonist ivuxolimab. Every receptor here comes from an adult with an advanced solid tumor such as melanoma, head and neck, liver or kidney cancer. Each CDR3 is given with its conserved first and last residue. D genes are given only for firm matches. The size of a clone is reported for some rows only, either as once, few or many, or as a class for expanded clones.

size: .
D: TRBD2
J: TRBJ2-1
V: TRBV11-1
CDR3: CASSPRSSGSRYNEQFF
DNA: TGTGCCAGCAGCCCCCGTAGTAGCGGGAGTCGGTACAATGAGCAGTTCTTC

size: .
D: .
J: TRBJ2-6
V: TRBV5-1
CDR3: CASSPGRGANVLTF
DNA: TGCGCCAGCAGCCCCGGACGGGGGGCCAACGTCCTGACTTTC

size: .
D: .
J: TRBJ2-2
V: TRBV5-1
CDR3: CASSLAPHTGELFF
DNA: TGCGCCAGCAGCTTGGCGCCCCACACCGGGGAGCTGTTTTTT

size: .
D: .
J: TRBJ2-3
V: TRBV5-4
CDR3: CASSINTGPSTDTQYF
DNA: TGTGCCAGCAGCATCAACACAGGGCCTAGCACAGATACGCAGTATTTT

size: .
D: .
J: TRBJ2-7
V: TRBV4-2
CDR3: CASSQVPAYEQYF
DNA: TGTGCCAGCAGCCAAGTTCCGGCCTACGAGCAGTACTTC

size: .
D: .
J: TRBJ2-7
V: TRBV6-5
CDR3: CASSYLTGGGSEQYF
DNA: TGTGCCAGCAGTTATCTTACAGGGGGGGGTTCCGAGCAGTACTTC

size: .
D: .
J: TRBJ1-1
V: TRBV30
CDR3: CAWSKNRNTEAFF
DNA: TGTGCCTGGAGTAAAAACAGGAACACTGAAGCTTTCTTT

size: .
D: .
J: TRBJ2-3
V: TRBV13
CDR3: CASSLGSTDTQYF
DNA: TGTGCCAGCAGCTTAGGAAGCACAGATACGCAGTATTTT

size: .
D: .
J: TRBJ2-1
V: TRBV19
CDR3: CASNGIAYNEQFF
DNA: TGTGCCAGTAACGGGATCGCTTACAATGAGCAGTTCTTC

size: .
D: .
J: TRBJ1-4
V: TRBV6-5
CDR3: CASSTGTRGEKLFF
DNA: TGTGCCAGCAGCACAGGGACGAGGGGTGAAAAACTGTTTTTT

size: few
D: .
J: TRBJ1-5
V: TRBV30
CDR3: CAWSTGTQPQHF
DNA: TGTGCCTGGAGCACAGGGACTCAGCCCCAGCATTTT

size: .
D: TRBD1
J: TRBJ2-7
V: TRBV9
CDR3: CASSVGGGFTSYEQYF
DNA: TGTGCCAGCAGCGTAGGAGGGGGCTTTACCTCCTACGAGCAGTACTTC

size: few
D: .
J: TRBJ2-7
V: TRBV5-4
CDR3: CASSLGLASSYEQYF
DNA: TGTGCCAGCAGCTTGGGCCTAGCGAGCTCCTACGAGCAGTACTTC

size: few
D: .
J: TRBJ1-2
V: TRBV6-5
CDR3: CASGRGARGYGYTF
DNA: TGTGCCAGCGGACGGGGGGCGCGCGGCTATGGCTACACCTTC

size: .
D: .
J: TRBJ1-4
V: TRBV5-6
CDR3: CASSFTGRDEKLFF
DNA: TGTGCCAGCAGCTTCACCGGGAGGGACGAAAAACTGTTTTTT

size: .
D: TRBD2
J: TRBJ2-1
V: TRBV28
CDR3: CASSPSSGAYNEQFF
DNA: TGTGCCAGCAGTCCATCTAGCGGAGCCTACAATGAGCAGTTCTTC

size: .
D: TRBD2
J: TRBJ2-2
V: TRBV19
CDR3: CASSILAGNTGELFF
DNA: TGTGCCAGTAGTATATTAGCGGGAAACACCGGGGAGCTGTTTTTT

size: few
D: .
J: TRBJ1-1
V: TRBV5-1
CDR3: CASRVGERWTEAFF
DNA: TGCGCCAGCAGGGTGGGGGAAAGGTGGACTGAAGCTTTCTTT

size: .
D: TRBD1
J: TRBJ2-7
V: TRBV5-1
CDR3: CASSLEGARSYEQYF
DNA: TGCGCCAGCAGCTTGGAGGGGGCGAGGTCCTACGAGCAGTACTTC

size: .
D: TRBD1
J: TRBJ2-7
V: TRBV19
CDR3: CASSLRRQGAYEQYF
DNA: TGTGCCAGTAGTCTCCGTAGACAGGGGGCTTACGAGCAGTACTTC

size: .
D: .
J: TRBJ2-2
V: TRBV28
CDR3: CASSFWTRNTGELFF
DNA: TGTGCCAGCAGTTTTTGGACCCGGAACACCGGGGAGCTGTTTTTT

size: .
D: .
J: TRBJ2-1
V: TRBV30
CDR3: CAWSVLFTPSYNEQFF
DNA: TGTGCCTGGAGTGTACTCTTCACCCCTAGCTACAATGAGCAGTTCTTC

size: .
D: TRBD2
J: TRBJ2-1
V: TRBV20-1
CDR3: CSAVAGGRFF
DNA: TGCAGTGCTGTAGCGGGAGGGCGGTTCTTC

size: once
D: TRBD1
J: TRBJ2-3
V: TRBV27
CDR3: CATNSKNRGRADTQYF
DNA: TGTGCCACCAACTCCAAGAACAGGGGGCGGGCAGATACGCAGTATTTT

size: once
D: .
J: TRBJ2-3
V: TRBV30
CDR3: CAWRFGGGDTQYF
DNA: TGTGCCTGGCGGTTTGGCGGAGGGGATACGCAGTATTTT

size: .
D: .
J: TRBJ1-5
V: TRBV19
CDR3: CASSRVPWTPNQPQHF
DNA: TGTGCCAGTAGTAGAGTTCCGTGGACTCCCAATCAGCCCCAGCATTTT

size: .
D: TRBD2
J: TRBJ2-3
V: TRBV5-1
CDR3: CASSFAGTSGSTDTQYF
DNA: TGCGCCAGCAGCTTCGCCGGGACTAGCGGGAGCACAGATACGCAGTATTTT

size: .
D: TRBD2
J: TRBJ2-7
V: TRBV29-1
CDR3: CSASGSSDEQYF
DNA: TGCAGCGCGAGCGGGAGCAGTGACGAGCAGTACTTC

size: .
D: .
J: TRBJ1-5
V: TRBV30
CDR3: CAWSTHRQGNQPQHF
DNA: TGTGCCTGGAGCACCCACCGACAGGGCAATCAGCCCCAGCATTTT

size: .
D: .
J: TRBJ2-2
V: TRBV5-1
CDR3: CASSFSGNTGELFF
DNA: TGCGCCAGCAGCTTTAGCGGGAACACCGGGGAGCTGTTTTTT

size: .
D: .
J: TRBJ2-1
V: TRBV18
CDR3: CASSGTGTSYNEQFF
DNA: TGTGCCAGCTCCGGTACAGGGACATCCTACAATGAGCAGTTCTTC

size: .
D: .
J: TRBJ2-3
V: TRBV5-4
CDR3: CASSPSGLNTQYF
DNA: TGTGCCAGCAGCCCTTCGGGACTGAATACGCAGTATTTT

size: .
D: .
J: TRBJ2-3
V: TRBV6-5
CDR3: CASSYSGVDTQYF
DNA: TGTGCCAGCAGTTACTCGGGGGTTGATACGCAGTATTTT

size: .
D: TRBD1
J: TRBJ2-5
V: TRBV27
CDR3: CASSLRAGGWETQYF
DNA: TGTGCCAGCAGTTTAAGGGCAGGGGGCTGGGAGACCCAGTACTTC

size: .
D: .
J: TRBJ2-1
V: TRBV6-5
CDR3: CASSNLENEQFF
DNA: TGTGCCAGCAGTAACCTAGAGAATGAGCAGTTCTTC

size: .
D: .
J: TRBJ1-5
V: TRBV6-6
CDR3: CASSYIPPHQPQHF
DNA: TGTGCCAGCAGTTATATTCCACCTCATCAGCCCCAGCATTTT

size: few
D: .
J: TRBJ2-1
V: TRBV11-3
CDR3: CASSLDLAQQQFF
DNA: TGTGCCAGCAGCTTAGATCTAGCACAACAGCAGTTCTTC